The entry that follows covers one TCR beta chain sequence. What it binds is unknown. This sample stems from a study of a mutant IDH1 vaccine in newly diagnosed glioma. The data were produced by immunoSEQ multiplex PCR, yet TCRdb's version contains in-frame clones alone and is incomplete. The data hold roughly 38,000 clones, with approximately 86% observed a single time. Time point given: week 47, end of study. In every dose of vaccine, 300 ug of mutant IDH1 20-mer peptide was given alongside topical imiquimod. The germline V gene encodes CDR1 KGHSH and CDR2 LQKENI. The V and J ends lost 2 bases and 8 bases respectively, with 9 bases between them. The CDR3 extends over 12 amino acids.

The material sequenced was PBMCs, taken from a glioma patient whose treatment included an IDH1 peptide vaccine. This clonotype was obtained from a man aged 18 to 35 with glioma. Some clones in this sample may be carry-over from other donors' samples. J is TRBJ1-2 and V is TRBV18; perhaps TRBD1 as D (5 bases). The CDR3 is CASSPGGYGYTF. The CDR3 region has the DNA TGTGCCAGCTCACCAGGGGGGTACGGCTACACCTTC.